This T cell receptor beta chain comes out of a study of identical twins (dated by TCRdb to the mid-2010s). In the study overall: To test whether fetal clonotypes persist, the study used deep sequencing on TCR alpha and beta repertoires from monozygotic twins, unrelated adults of various ages, and cord blood. To rule out contamination, replicate twin experiments were performed at different times with different library preparation protocols.

According to the germline V gene, CDR1 reads SQVTM and CDR2 reads ANQGSEA. Including the terminal cysteine and phenylalanine, the CDR3 comprises 13 residues. The CDR3 DNA has 39 bases and is translated from base 1. For this chain, trimming is 2 bases at the V end and 6 bases at the J end, and the number of junction bases without a gene match is 4. There are a few counts of this clonotype. This receptor's antigen is unknown. No base qualities exist here, and no much larger clone lies one base off it. What the work shows at the level of the full study, not this receptor alone: Conclusions relied on cross-sectional statistical analysis, since the same donors could not be followed over many years. A weaker excess of twin sharing was found in beta out-of-frame sequences because the signal-to-noise ratio was lowered by fewer shared sequences. In monozygotic twins, recombination models systematically underestimated out-of-frame TCR alpha sharing, but the models matched the sharing seen between unrelated individuals. Zero-insertion analyses could be partly confounded by invariant T cells such as MAIT and iNKT, though diverse VJ usage argued against such confounding for most clonotypes. Fewer insertions were carried by abundant cord blood beta clonotypes, a similar but weaker trend appeared in young adult naive repertoires, and no such trend appeared in memory repertoires. Out-of-frame TCR alpha sequences shared between twins showed an excess of low generation-probability sequences compared with coincidental sharing between unrelated individuals.

The library came from 5' RACE. The sample was run on an Illumina HiSeq 2000. Template switching added a universal primer binding site, and the final cDNA carried a unique molecular identifier that allowed TCR cDNA molecules to be counted accurately. Specific primers in the conserved constant-segment region were used to synthesize first-strand cDNA for the TCR alpha and beta chains. To control for contamination, every cDNA library carried two barcodes: a SMART-Mk sample barcode plus Illumina barcodes. TruSeq adapter sequences and Illumina sample barcodes were added in two successive PCR steps. Sequencing of the TCR alpha and beta cDNA libraries was done on the Illumina HiSeq platform using custom primers. The original methods were these. MiGEC processed the raw reads to extract unique molecular identifiers, while MiXCR was used to determine the CDR3 positions. Recombination models were inferred per individual with the repgenHMM and IGoR tools using an EM algorithm. The tcR package in R was used for shared clonotype analysis, with sharing normalized by the product of cloneset sizes. To study raw recombination without the effects of thymic and clonal selection, out-of-frame nonproductive sequences were analyzed. In-frame beta chains were kept once TCRdb had trimmed the public reads at Q25 with fastp and called clones with MiXCR. Each record represents a unique CDR3 protein, reported with the most common genes and DNA among its rows. It is TCRdb's table, rather than the study itself, that gives the V and J calls and clone size. The sample contains about 150,000 distinct CDR3 sequences, around 3.5% of them found a single time. 7.5% to 8.5% of the sample goes to the ten largest clones.

Every donor in the study was a healthy Caucasian. Miltenyi CD45RO+ enrichment and human naive T-cell isolation kits were used to isolate memory (CD45RO+) and naive T cells from PBMC. This chain joins TRBV29-1 to TRBJ1-5, with 7 central nucleotides matching TRBD1. Material for sequencing was memory T cells sorted from blood. The sample's cell subset or site label, in plain terms: CD45RO+ enriched T cells. This receptor was obtained from a man younger than 35 in good health. The DNA is as follows: TGCAGCGTTGAAACGGCAGGGGGTCAGCCCCAGCATTTT. Its translation is CSVETAGGQPQHF. Supplemented by the reference TRBV29-1 and TRBJ1-5 proteins around the CDR3, the complete variable domain is SAVISQKPSRDICQRGTSLTIQCQVDSQVTMMFWYRQQPGQSLTLIATANQGSEATYESGFVIDKFPISRPNLTFSTLTVSNMSPEDSSIYLCSVETAGGQPQHFGDGTRLSIL.